The clone carrying this T cell receptor (beta chain) was recorded a few times. The antigen remains unidentified. This record comes from a study of T cells in Graves' hyperthyroidism and ophthalmopathy. Graves' hyperthyroidism without ophthalmopathy progression within 18 months was termed stable. Uncontrolled infection, other autoimmune disease, pregnancy or lactation barred patients from enrollment. Germline values: CDR1 KGHDR, CDR2 SFDVKD. The V gene lost 3 bases and the J gene lost 0 bases, with 11 bases spanning the gap. The CDR3 extends over 16 amino acids. Amplified TCR beta CDR3 regions came from RNA transcripts. HTBI primers were the set used in a first-round RT-PCR of the TCR CDR3. TCRdb re-called the multiplex PCR reads through MiXCR, storing one row per CDR3 protein. The sample records some 500,000 distinct CDR3 sequences, approximately 14% being singletons. Findings of the study overall: The model's output predicted ophthalmopathy at a median of around 7 months prior to onset. Within blood appeared most thyroid clonotypes that had expanded above 0.001.

This chain joins TRBV24-1 and TRBJ2-4; D unclear. The sample taken for sequencing was blood. The clonotype originates from a woman aged 18-29 years with Graves' hyperthyroidism. The CDR3 coding sequence is TGTGCCACCAGTGATGGGTCTACACTAGCCAAAAACATTCAGTACTTC. Its translation is CATSDGSTLAKNIQYF.